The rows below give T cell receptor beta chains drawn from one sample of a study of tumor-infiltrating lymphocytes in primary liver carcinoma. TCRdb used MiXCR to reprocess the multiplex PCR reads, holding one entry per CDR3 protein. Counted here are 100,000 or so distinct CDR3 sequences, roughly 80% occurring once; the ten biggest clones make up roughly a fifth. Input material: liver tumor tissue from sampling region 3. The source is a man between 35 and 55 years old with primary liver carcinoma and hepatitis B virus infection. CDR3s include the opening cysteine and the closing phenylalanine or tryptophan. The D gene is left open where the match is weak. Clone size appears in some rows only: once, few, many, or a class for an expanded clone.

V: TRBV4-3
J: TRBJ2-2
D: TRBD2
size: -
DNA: TGCGCCAGCGGCCAAACCACTAGCGAACATACGAACACCGAGGAGCTGTTTTTT
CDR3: CASGQTTSEHTNTEELFF

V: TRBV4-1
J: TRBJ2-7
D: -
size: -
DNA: TGCGCCAGCAGCCATAAGGCACTAGTCATGGCGCAGTACTTC
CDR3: CASSHKALVMAQYF

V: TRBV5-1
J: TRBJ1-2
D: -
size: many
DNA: TGCGCCAGCAGCTTGGGTCTCTTGAGGGGCTACACCTTC
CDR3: CASSLGLLRGYTF

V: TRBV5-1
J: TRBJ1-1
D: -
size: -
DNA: TGCGCCAGCGGCTTAGTAACCGGGAGTTACACTGAAGCTTTCTTT
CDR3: CASGLVTGSYTEAFF

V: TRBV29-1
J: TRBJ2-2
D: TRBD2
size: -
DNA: TGTAGCGATGGGACTAGTGCGGCTAACACCGGGGAGCTGTTTTTT
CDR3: CSDGTSAANTGELFF

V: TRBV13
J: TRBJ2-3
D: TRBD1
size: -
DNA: TGTGCCTGCAGTCCTGGGACAGGGGGCACAGATACGCAGTATTTT
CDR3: CACSPGTGGTDTQYF

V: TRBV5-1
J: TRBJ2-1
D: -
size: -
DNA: TGCGCCAGTAGCCCAGTGGGAGTTGAGCAGTTCTTC
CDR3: CASSPVGVEQFF

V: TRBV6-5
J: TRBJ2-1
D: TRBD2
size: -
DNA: TGTGCCAGCGGTAGCGGGGGTAAGCGGTTCTTC
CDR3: CASGSGGKRFF

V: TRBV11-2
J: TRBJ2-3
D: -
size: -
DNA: TGTGCCAGCAGCTTTGATGGGAGTATAGATACACAGTATTTT
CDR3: CASSFDGSIDTQYF

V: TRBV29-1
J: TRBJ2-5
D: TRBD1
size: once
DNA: TGCGGCTTGTCGGACAGGGGAGAGACCCAGTACTTC
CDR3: CGLSDRGETQYF

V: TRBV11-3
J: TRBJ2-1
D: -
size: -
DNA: TGTGTCAGCAGCTTAGGCTTCTCGAACAATGAGCAGTTTTTC
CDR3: CVSSLGFSNNEQFF

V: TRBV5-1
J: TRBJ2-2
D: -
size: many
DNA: TGCGCCAGCAGCTTGGGGGGAGGAGTCGGCACCGGGGAGCTGTTTTTT
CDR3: CASSLGGGVGTGELFF

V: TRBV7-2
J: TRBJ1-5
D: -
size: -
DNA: TGTGCCAGCAGCTTAGAGTGGGGTCAGCCCCAGCATTTT
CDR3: CASSLEWGQPQHF

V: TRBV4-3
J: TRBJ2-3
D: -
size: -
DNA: TGTGCCAGCAACGAGGGGGGTGCATCAGACACGCAGTATTTT
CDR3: CASNEGGASDTQYF

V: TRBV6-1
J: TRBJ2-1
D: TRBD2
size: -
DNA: TGTGCCAGCACTTCTCGGACTAGCGGGAAGCATGAGCAGTTCTTC
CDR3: CASTSRTSGKHEQFF

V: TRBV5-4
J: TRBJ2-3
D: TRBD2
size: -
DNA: TGTGCCAGCAGCACTTCCCGCGCGCGAACTAGCGCAGATACGCAGTATTTC
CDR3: CASSTSRARTSADTQYF

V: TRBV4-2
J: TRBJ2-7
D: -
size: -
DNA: TGTGTCAGTAGCCAAGGGGCCCACGAGCAGTACTTC
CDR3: CVSSQGAHEQYF

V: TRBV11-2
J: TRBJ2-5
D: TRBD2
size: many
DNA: TGTGCCAGCAGCCAAACTCCTGGCGGGGGGAAAGAGACCCAGTACTTC
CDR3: CASSQTPGGGKETQYF

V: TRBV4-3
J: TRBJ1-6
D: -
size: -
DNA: TGCGCCAGCAGCTCACGGGACAAGGGAAGGAATTCACCCCTCCACTTT
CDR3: CASSSRDKGRNSPLHF

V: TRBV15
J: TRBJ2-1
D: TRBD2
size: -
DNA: TGTGCCACAAGCAGGACTAGCGGTCGTAACAACAATGAGCAGTTCTTC
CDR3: CATSRTSGRNNNEQFF

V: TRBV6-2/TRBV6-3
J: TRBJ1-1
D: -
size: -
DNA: TGTGCCAGCAGTCCCAAGAGGCTGTTTACCGAAATAAACACTGAAGCTTTCTTT
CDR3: CASSPKRLFTEINTEAFF

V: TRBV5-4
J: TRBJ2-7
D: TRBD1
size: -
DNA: TGTGCCAGCAGCGAAGACAGGGGGATATACGAGCAGTACTTC
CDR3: CASSEDRGIYEQYF

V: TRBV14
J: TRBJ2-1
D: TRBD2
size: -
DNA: TGTGCCAACAGTGCCGTAGCGGGATGGGTAGTCAATGAGCAGTTCTTC
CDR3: CANSAVAGWVVNEQFF